The rows below give T cell receptor beta chains drawn from one sample of a study of T-cell reconstitution after alpha-beta-depleted transplantation in children. TCRdb re-called the PCR reads through MiXCR, storing one row per CDR3 protein. The sample records around 530,000 distinct CDR3 sequences, approximately 30% being singletons. Sequenced here: PBMCs from the stem cell graft donor, sampled from the stem cell graft. These receptors were collected from a human donor who donated a stem cell graft to a child with aplastic anemia. Each CDR3 is given with its conserved first and last residue.

>TRBV6-2/TRBV6-3|17
CASSSYPGPTINYGYTF
>TRBV6-2/TRBV6-3|17
CASSYFMGQERRNEQFF
>TRBV5-1|14
CASSLRLSSYEQYF
>TRBV7-9|13
CAWGQGAADTQYF
>TRBV12-3/TRBV12-4|12
CASKAGRAGYTF
>TRBV18|15
CASSLSAGLSNEQFF
>TRBV6-5|16
CASSSENGRIRNEQFF
>TRBV6-5|13
CASSYETDYGYTF
>TRBV7-2|17
CASSFPPGTGVNQPQHF
>TRBV4-3|15
CASSQEDRISHGYTF
>TRBV10-3|14
CAISLAGLGETQYF
>TRBV12-3/TRBV12-4|13
CASAIRRTETQYF
>TRBV29-1|17
CSVEDGWAGISYNEQFF
>TRBV5-1|13
CASSFTPSETQYF